This passage covers 17 T cell receptor beta chains from one sample sequenced in a study of blood T cell repertoires in COVID-19. Measured with immunoSEQ multiplex PCR; TCRdb has only the in-frame clones, and not every one. The table has tens of thousands of clones, 91% seen once. The sequenced sample consisted of peripheral blood. All receptors come from a human donor in a cohort sampled during active COVID-19.

This chain uses TRBV6-5 with TRBJ2-5, with 8 bases fitting TRBD2. The V gene end was trimmed by 10 bases and the J gene end by 5 bases; junction bases not matched to a gene: 9. The CDR3 runs 13 residues. The germline CDR1 and CDR2 sequences are MNHEY and SVGAGI. The CDR3 loop is CATLRGGLETQYF. CDR3 sequence (DNA): TGTGCCACCCTCCGGGGGGGGCTGGAGACCCAGTACTTC.

The V call is TRBV6-4, the J call TRBJ2-5; the match to TRBD2 covers 12 bases. V dropped 2 bases and J dropped 5; count of bases not matched to a gene: 6. The CDR3 spans 16 residues. Per germline, CDR1 MRHNA and CDR2 SNTAGT. The CDR3 is CASSDPGLAGGETQYF. DNA of the CDR3: TGTGCCAGCAGTGACCCGGGACTAGCGGGTGGGGAGACCCAGTACTTC.

CDR3 in amino acids: CASSLRLANEQFF. CDR3 coding DNA: TGTGCCAGCAGTCTAAGACTAGCCAATGAGCAGTTCTTC. The V and J genes are TRBV12-3 or TRBV12-4 and TRBJ2-1; 7 bases are a match to TRBD2. After removal of 5 bases from V and 6 bases from J, the junction contained 4 bases not matched to a gene. The CDR3 totals 13 residues.

The rearrangement uses TRBV6-1 and TRBJ1-1; the D is unclear. The CDR3 is 15 residues long. Trimming took 2 bases from V and 0 from J, leaving 10 bases between them. CDR1 and CDR2 from the germline V gene are MNHNS and SASEGT. The CDR3 reads CASSEYGLMNTEAFF. CDR3 nucleotide sequence: TGTGCCAGCAGTGAATATGGGCTTATGAACACTGAAGCTTTCTTT.

The chain employs TRBV20-1 and TRBJ2-3; D remains unclear. Trimming shortened V by 3 bases and J by 5 bases, and 3 bases separated the two germline ends. Per the germline V gene, CDR1 is DFQATT and CDR2 is SNEGSKA (reference sequence). The CDR3 spans 10 residues. The chain's CDR3 is CSASQDTQYF. CDR3 sequence (DNA): TGCAGTGCTAGCCAAGATACGCAGTATTTT.

The genes are TRBV28 and TRBJ1-2; D call uncertain. The germline CDR1 and CDR2 sequences are MDHEN and SYDVKM. The CDR3 has 15 amino acids. Trimming left V 5 bases short and J 0 bases short, with 13 bases between. The CDR3: CASSQVPSANYGYTF. In DNA, the CDR3 is TGTGCCAGCAGTCAAGTCCCATCAGCTAACTATGGCTACACCTTC.

The V and J genes are TRBV2 and TRBJ2-2, with 14 nucleotides matching TRBD2. The CDR3 covers 21 residues. Germline loops: CDR1 SNHLY, CDR2 FYNNEI. V shed 4 bases, J shed 3 bases, and the junction held 16 bases outside the gene matches. CDR3 bases: TGTGCCAGCAGTGGGGAAGGGCAGGGGACTAGCGGGAGTAGTTACACCGGGGAGCTGTTTTTT. Residues: CASSGEGQGTSGSSYTGELFF.

This chain links TRBV11-3 with TRBJ2-2; D might be TRBD1 (7 bases). This CDR3 has 14 amino acids. Looked up from germline, CDR1 is SGHNT and CDR2 is YENEEA. The V end was cut by 5 bases, the J end by 6 bases, with 13 bases between. For the CDR3, the DNA is TGTGCCAGCAGCCACGGAGGGGGCCCCGGGGAGCTGTTTTTT. It specifies CASSHGGGPGELFF.

DNA of the CDR3: TGTGCCAGCAGCCCTCTCGGCACTGAAGCTTTCTTT. This encodes CASSPLGTEAFF. V usage is TRBV3-1 (or the pseudogene TRBV3-2) and J usage is TRBJ1-1; no clear D gene. V was pared by 4 bases and J by 4 bases, with 7 bases between. There are 12 residues in the CDR3. The germline V gene has CDR1 LGHDT and CDR2 YNNKEL (reference sequence).

V usage is TRBV27 and J usage is TRBJ1-2; 8 bases align to TRBD1. Germline V lookup: CDR1 MNHEY, CDR2 SMNVEV (reference sequence). V lost 4 bases and J lost 4; bases outside the gene matches: 8. CDR3 length: 15 residues. CDR3 residues: CASSWVSDRGYGYTF. For the CDR3, the DNA is TGTGCCAGCAGTTGGGTCTCTGACAGGGGCTATGGCTACACCTTC.

V gene TRBV3-1 (or the pseudogene TRBV3-2) combines with J gene TRBJ2-1; tentative D call: TRBD2 (6 bases). The V gene lost 4 bases and the J gene lost 6 bases, with 19 bases spanning the gap. The V gene's germline CDR1 is LGHDT and CDR2 YNNKEL (reference sequence). The CDR3 totals 16 residues. The CDR3 bases are TGTGCCAGCAGCCCCCCCGGTCGGGAGAAGGTCAATGAGCAGTTCTTC. Encoded protein: CASSPPGREKVNEQFF.

The table lists this clone with a few counts. CDR3 DNA: TGTGCCAGCAGCTTAGAAACACGGACATTGGGTCGGGAGCAGTACGTC. Protein: CASSLETRTLGREQYV. The chain carries TRBV7-8 and TRBJ2-7; tentatively, D is TRBD1 (5 bases). CDR1 SGHVS and CDR2 FQNEAQ come from the germline V gene. V was clipped by 1 base and J by 7 bases, with 20 bases between them. The CDR3 length is 16 residues.

This chain links TRBV2 with TRBJ1-2, with 7 bases that match TRBD1. V lost 7 bases and J lost 8; bases outside the gene matches: 10. The CDR3 is 13 amino acids. From germline, CDR1 is SNHLY and CDR2 FYNNEI. The CDR3 bases are TGTGCCAGCAAGGAGAGTCGACAGGGCGGCTACACCTTC. It translates to CASKESRQGGYTF. Based on the CDR3 plus reference TRBV2 and TRBJ1-2, the full variable domain is EPEVTQTPSHQVTQMGQEVILRCVPISNHLYFYWYRQILGQKVEFLVSFYNNEISEKSEIFDDQFSVERPDGSNFTLKIRSTKLEDSAMYFCASKESRQGGYTFGSGTRLTVV.

The chain links TRBV15 to TRBJ1-1, with 7 positions matching TRBD1. Losses at the gene ends were 4 bases for V and 1 base for J; bases not matched to a gene: 6. This CDR3 spans 15 amino acids. The germline gives CDR1 LNHNV, CDR2 YYDKDF (reference sequence). CDR3 DNA sequence: TGTGCCACCAGCACCCGACAGGGCTCGAACACTGAAGCTTTCTTT. Its translation is CATSTRQGSNTEAFF.

The V gene is TRBV28, the J gene TRBJ1-2; 11 nucleotides line up with TRBD1. The CDR3 loop spans 13 amino acids. Germline lookup yields CDR1 MDHEN and CDR2 SYDVKM. After removal of 8 bases from V and 8 bases from J, the junction contained 7 bases not matched to a gene. For the CDR3, the DNA is TGTGCCAGCCTTACGGGACAGGGGGGCGGCTACACCTTC. Protein product: CASLTGQGGGYTF.

This chain joins TRBV6-5 and TRBJ1-1, with D unclear. The CDR3 is made up of 14 amino acids. Germline CDR1 is MNHEY and CDR2 is SVGAGI. Trimming stripped 8 bases from V and 1 base from J, with 14 bases between. The CDR3 nucleotides are TGTGCCAGCCTATCTTATTGGAGGAACACTGAAGCTTTCTTT. It is translated as CASLSYWRNTEAFF.

This chain joins TRBV24-1 and TRBJ1-2; weak D call: TRBD1 (5 bases). Per germline, CDR1 KGHDR and CDR2 SFDVKD. CDR3 length: 14 residues. V lost 5 bases, J lost 5 bases, and 14 bases lay in between. CDR3 protein: CATSGLTRAYGYTF. CDR3 in DNA: TGTGCCACCAGTGGCTTAACCAGGGCGTATGGCTACACCTTC.